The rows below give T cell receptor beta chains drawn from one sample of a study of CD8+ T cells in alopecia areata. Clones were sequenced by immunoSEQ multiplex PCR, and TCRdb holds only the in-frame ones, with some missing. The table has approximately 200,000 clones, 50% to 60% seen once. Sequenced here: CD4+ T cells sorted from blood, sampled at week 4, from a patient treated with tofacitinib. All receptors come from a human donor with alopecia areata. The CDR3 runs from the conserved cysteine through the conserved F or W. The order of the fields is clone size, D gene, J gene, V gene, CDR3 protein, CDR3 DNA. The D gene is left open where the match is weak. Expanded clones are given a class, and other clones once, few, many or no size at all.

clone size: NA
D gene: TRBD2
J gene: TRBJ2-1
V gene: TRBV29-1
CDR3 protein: CSVEQLAAIKQFF
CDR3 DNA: TGCAGCGTTGAACAACTAGCGGCAATTAAGCAGTTCTTC

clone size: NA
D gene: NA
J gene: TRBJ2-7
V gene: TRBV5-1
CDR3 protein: CATRRDRAYEQYF
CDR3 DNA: TGCGCCACCAGACGGGACCGTGCCTACGAGCAGTACTTC

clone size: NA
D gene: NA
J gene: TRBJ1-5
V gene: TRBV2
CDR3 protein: CASSEAHSNQPQHF
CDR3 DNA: TGTGCCAGCAGTGAAGCCCACAGCAATCAGCCCCAGCATTTT

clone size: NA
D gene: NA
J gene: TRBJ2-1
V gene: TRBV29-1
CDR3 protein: CSVEGYLARDNEQFF
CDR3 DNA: TGCAGCGTTGAAGGTTACCTAGCTAGGGACAATGAGCAGTTCTTC

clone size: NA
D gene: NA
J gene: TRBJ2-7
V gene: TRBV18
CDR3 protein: CASSLRGDEQYF
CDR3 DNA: TGTGCCAGCTCACTCAGGGGAGACGAGCAGTACTTC

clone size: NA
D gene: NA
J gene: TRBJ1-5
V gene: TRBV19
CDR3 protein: CASSKPEGGASQPQHF
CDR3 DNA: TGTGCCAGTAGTAAGCCGGAGGGGGGGGCAAGTCAGCCCCAGCATTTT

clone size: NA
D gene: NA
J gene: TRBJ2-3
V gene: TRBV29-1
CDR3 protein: CSVQSRDTQYF
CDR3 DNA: TGCAGCGTCCAAAGCCGGGATACGCAGTATTTT

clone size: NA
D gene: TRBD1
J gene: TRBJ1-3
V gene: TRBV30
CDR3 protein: CAWSTGERNTIYF
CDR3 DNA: TGTGCCTGGAGCACAGGGGAGAGAAACACCATATATTTT

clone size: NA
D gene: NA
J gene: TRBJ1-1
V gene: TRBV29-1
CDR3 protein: CSVRAIGPNTEAFF
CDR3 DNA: TGCAGCGTCAGAGCCATCGGGCCGAACACTGAAGCTTTCTTT

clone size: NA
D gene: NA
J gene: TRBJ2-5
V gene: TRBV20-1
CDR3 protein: CSARDPAGLYF
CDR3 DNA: TGCAGTGCTAGAGATCCGGCAGGGTTATACTTC

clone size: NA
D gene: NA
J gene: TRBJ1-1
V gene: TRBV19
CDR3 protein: CASQGGVAEAFF
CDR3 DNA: TGTGCCAGCCAGGGAGGGGTGGCTGAAGCTTTCTTT

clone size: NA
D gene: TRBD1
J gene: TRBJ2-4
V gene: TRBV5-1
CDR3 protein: CASSFGTGQNIQYF
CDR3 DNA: TGCGCCAGCAGTTTCGGGACAGGGCAAAACATTCAGTACTTC

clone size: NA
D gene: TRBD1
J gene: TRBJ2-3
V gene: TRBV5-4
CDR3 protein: CASSPGTGGAWDTQYF
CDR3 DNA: TGTGCCAGCAGCCCCGGGACAGGGGGCGCCTGGGATACGCAGTATTTT

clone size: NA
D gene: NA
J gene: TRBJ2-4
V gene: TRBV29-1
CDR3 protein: CSVADREGKNIQYF
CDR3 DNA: TGCAGCGTTGCTGACAGGGAGGGGAAAAACATTCAGTACTTC

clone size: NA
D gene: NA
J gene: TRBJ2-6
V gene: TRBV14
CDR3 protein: CASSQASVRYVLTF
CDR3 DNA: TGTGCCAGCAGCCAAGCCAGCGTCCGATACGTCCTGACTTTC

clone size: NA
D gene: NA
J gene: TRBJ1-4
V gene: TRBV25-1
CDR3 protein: CASSVGQTGKSEKLFF
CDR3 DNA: TGTGCCAGCAGTGTGGGGCAGACGGGAAAATCCGAAAAACTGTTTTTT

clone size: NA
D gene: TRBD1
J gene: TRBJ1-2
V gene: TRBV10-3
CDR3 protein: CAISPTGANGYTF
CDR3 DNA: TGTGCCATCAGCCCAACAGGGGCGAATGGCTACACCTTC

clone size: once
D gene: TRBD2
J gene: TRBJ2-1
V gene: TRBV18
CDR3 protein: CASSPTLADEQFF
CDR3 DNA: TGTGCCAGCTCACCGACACTAGCGGATGAGCAGTTCTTC

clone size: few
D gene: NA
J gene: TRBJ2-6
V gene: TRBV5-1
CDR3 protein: CASSLEGANGANVLTF
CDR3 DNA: TGCGCCAGCAGCTTGGAAGGGGCTAATGGGGCCAACGTCCTGACTTTC

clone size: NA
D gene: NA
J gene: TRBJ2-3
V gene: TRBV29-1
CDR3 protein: CSVGWREHRDTQYF
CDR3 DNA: TGCAGCGTTGGATGGCGGGAACATCGGGATACGCAGTATTTT

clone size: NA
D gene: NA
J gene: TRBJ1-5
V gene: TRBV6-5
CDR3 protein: CASRLGTMSNQPQHF
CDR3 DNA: TGTGCCAGCAGACTTGGGACGATGAGCAATCAGCCCCAGCATTTT

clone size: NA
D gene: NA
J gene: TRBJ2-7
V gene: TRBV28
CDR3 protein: CASGEAWEQYF
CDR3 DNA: TGTGCCAGCGGCGAAGCTTGGGAGCAGTACTTC

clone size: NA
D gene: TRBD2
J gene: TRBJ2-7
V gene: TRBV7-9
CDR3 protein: CASSNPGGAQYF
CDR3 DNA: TGTGCCAGCAGCAACCCCGGGGGGGCGCAGTACTTC

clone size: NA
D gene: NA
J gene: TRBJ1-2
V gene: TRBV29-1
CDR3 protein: CSVEWAISYGYTF
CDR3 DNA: TGCAGCGTTGAATGGGCCATAAGCTATGGCTACACCTTC

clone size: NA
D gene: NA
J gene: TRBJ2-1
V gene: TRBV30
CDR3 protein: CAWSAREEQFF
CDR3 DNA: TGTGCCTGGAGTGCCCGGGAAGAGCAGTTCTTC

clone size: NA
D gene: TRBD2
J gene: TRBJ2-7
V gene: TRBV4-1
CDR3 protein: CASSQTSGRAYEQYF
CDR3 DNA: TGCGCCAGCAGCCAAACGAGCGGGAGGGCTTACGAGCAGTACTTC

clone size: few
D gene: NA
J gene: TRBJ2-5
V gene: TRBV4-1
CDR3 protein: CASSRTPGSSGQETQYF
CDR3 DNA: TGCGCCAGCAGCCGAACCCCAGGGAGTAGCGGCCAAGAGACCCAGTACTTC

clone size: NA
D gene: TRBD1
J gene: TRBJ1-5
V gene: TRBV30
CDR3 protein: CAWSLQGTNQPQHF
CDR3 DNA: TGTGCCTGGAGTCTACAGGGGACGAATCAGCCCCAGCATTTT

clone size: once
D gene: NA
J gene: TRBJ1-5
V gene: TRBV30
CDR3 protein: CAWSSYSNQPQHF
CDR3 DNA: TGTGCCTGGAGTAGCTATAGCAATCAGCCCCAGCATTTT

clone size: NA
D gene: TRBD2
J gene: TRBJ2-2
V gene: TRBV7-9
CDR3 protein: CASSEGLLAGPLGTGELFF
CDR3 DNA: TGTGCCAGCAGCGAAGGTCTTCTAGCGGGCCCGCTCGGCACCGGGGAGCTGTTTTTT

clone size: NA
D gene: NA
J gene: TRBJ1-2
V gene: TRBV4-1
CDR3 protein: CASSPGAFNYGYTF
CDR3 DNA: TGCGCCAGCAGCCCCGGGGCCTTTAACTATGGCTACACCTTC

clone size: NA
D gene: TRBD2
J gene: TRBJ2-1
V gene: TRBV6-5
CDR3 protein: CASSLLSGRGNEQFF
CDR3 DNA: TGTGCCAGCAGCCTCTTAAGCGGGAGGGGGAATGAGCAGTTCTTC

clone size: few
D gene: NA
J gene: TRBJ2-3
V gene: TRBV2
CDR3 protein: CASSEVGAWDTQYF
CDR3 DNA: TGTGCCAGCAGTGAAGTAGGGGCATGGGATACGCAGTATTTT

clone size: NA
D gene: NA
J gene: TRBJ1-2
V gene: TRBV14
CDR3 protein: CASSQDGTFALYTF
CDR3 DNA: TGTGCCAGCAGCCAAGATGGGACATTTGCTCTCTACACCTTC

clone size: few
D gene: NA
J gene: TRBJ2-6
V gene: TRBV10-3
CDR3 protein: CATRGGSGANVLTF
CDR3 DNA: TGTGCCACGAGGGGGGGATCTGGGGCCAACGTCCTGACTTTC

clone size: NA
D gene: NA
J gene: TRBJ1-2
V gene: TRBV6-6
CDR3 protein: CASSYSSDGGYTF
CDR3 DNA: TGTGCCAGCAGTTACTCGTCGGATGGTGGCTACACCTTC

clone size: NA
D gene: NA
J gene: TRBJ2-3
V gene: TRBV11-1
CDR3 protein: CASSLAVPDTQYF
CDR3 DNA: TGTGCCAGCAGCTTGGCCGTTCCAGATACGCAGTATTTT

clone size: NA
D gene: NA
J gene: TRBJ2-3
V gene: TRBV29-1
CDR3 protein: CSVVVRGDTQYF
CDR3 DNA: TGCAGCGTTGTGGTGCGAGGGGATACGCAGTATTTT

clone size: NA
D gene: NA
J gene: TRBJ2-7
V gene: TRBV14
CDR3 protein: CASSQLIGDEKHEQYF
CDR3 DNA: TGTGCCAGCAGCCAACTAATCGGGGACGAAAAACATGAGCAGTACTTC

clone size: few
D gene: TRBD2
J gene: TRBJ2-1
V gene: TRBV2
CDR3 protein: CASSGTSGRNNEQFF
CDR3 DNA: TGTGCCAGCAGTGGGACTAGCGGGAGGAACAATGAGCAGTTCTTC

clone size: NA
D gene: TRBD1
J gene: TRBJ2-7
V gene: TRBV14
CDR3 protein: CASSQGQGANSYEQYF
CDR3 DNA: TGTGCCAGCAGCCAAGGACAGGGGGCGAATTCTTACGAGCAGTACTTC

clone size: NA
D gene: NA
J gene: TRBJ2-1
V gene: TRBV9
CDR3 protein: CASSVGASYNEQFF
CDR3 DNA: TGTGCCAGCAGCGTCGGGGCCTCCTACAATGAGCAGTTCTTC

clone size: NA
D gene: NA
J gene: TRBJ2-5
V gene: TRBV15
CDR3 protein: CATSRDKETQYF
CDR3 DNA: TGTGCCACCAGCAGAGATAAAGAGACCCAGTACTTC

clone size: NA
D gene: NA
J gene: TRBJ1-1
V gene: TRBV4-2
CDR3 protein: CASSQDPGTEAFF
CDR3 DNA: TGTGCCAGCAGCCAAGACCCGGGGACTGAAGCTTTCTTT

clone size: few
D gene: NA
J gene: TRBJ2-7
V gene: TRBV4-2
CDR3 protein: CASSQGTGESSYEQYF
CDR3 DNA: TGTGCCAGCAGCCAAGGAACAGGCGAGAGCTCCTACGAGCAGTACTTC

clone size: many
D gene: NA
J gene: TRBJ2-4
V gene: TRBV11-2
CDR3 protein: CASSFGTAKNIQYF
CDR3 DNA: TGTGCCAGCAGCTTCGGGACAGCCAAAAACATTCAGTACTTC

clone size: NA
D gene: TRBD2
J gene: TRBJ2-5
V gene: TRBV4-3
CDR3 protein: CASSQRTSGRETQYF
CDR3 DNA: TGCGCCAGCAGCCAACGGACTAGCGGCAGAGAGACCCAGTACTTC

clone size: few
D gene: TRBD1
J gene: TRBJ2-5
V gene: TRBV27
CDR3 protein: CASSRDRGGETQYF
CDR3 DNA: TGTGCCAGCAGTCGAGACAGGGGAGGAGAGACCCAGTACTTC

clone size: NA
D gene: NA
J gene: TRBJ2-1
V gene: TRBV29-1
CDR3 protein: CSGRMGNEQFF
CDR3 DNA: TGCAGCGGGAGGATGGGCAATGAGCAGTTCTTC

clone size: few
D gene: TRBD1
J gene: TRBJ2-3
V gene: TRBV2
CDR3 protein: CASGRDRRDTDTQYF
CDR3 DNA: TGTGCCAGCGGTCGGGACAGACGAGACACAGATACGCAGTATTTT

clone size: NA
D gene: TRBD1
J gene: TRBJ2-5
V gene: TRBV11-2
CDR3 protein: CASSPWTGRDQETQYF
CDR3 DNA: TGTGCCAGCAGCCCCTGGACAGGGCGGGACCAAGAGACCCAGTACTTC

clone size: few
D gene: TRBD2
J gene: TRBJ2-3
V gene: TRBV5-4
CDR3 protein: CASSRPSGVGADTQYF
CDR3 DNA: TGTGCCAGCAGCAGGCCTAGCGGCGTAGGGGCAGATACGCAGTATTTT

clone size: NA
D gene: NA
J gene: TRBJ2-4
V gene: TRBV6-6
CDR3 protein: CASRMGGPEYF
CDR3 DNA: TGTGCCAGCAGGATGGGGGGCCCGGAGTACTTC

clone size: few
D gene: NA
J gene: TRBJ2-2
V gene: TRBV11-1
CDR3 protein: CASSRTGPNTGELFF
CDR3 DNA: TGTGCCAGCAGCCGGACGGGACCGAACACCGGGGAGCTGTTTTTT

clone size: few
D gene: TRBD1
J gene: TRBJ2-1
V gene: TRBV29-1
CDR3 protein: CSVETGIPYNEQFF
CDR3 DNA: TGCAGCGTTGAGACAGGGATTCCTTACAATGAGCAGTTCTTC

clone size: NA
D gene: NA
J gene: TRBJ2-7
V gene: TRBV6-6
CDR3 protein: CASRPLGLATYEPYF
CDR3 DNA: TGTGCCAGCAGACCACTCGGACTCGCAACCTACGAGCCGTACTTC

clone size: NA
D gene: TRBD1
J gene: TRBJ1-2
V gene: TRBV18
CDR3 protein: CASSPGTDYGYTF
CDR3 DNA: TGTGCCAGCTCCCCCGGGACAGACTATGGCTACACCTTC